This is a list of T cell receptor beta chains from one sample in a study of metastatic and nonmetastatic thyroid tumors. Via MiXCR, TCRdb re-called the PCR reads. The top ten hold roughly 20% of the sample, which has some 45,000 clones, approximately 15% seen once. The material sequenced was blood. The receptors were gathered from a female donor with papillary thyroid cancer or a benign thyroid nodule (not recorded which). Some clones in this sample may be carry-over from other donors' samples. Both conserved end residues are part of each CDR3. D genes are given only for firm matches. Clone size is given for some rows only: seen once, a few or many times, or a class if the clone is expanded.

D: -; J: TRBJ2-7; size: many; V: TRBV20-1; DNA: TGCAGTGCTAGAGATCGTTTGGCCAACTCCTACGAGCAGTACTTC; CDR3: CSARDRLANSYEQYF
D: TRBD2; J: TRBJ2-1; size: many; V: TRBV28; DNA: TGTGCCAGCAGTAGTAGCGGGAGTCGGCATGAGCAGTTCTTC; CDR3: CASSSSGSRHEQFF
D: -; J: TRBJ2-5; size: -; V: TRBV5-6; DNA: TGTGCCAGCAGGTCGTGGTTTAGCGGCCAAGAGACCCAGTACTTC; CDR3: CASRSWFSGQETQYF
D: -; J: TRBJ2-2; size: medium-sized; V: TRBV6-1; DNA: TGTGCCAGCAGGGCGGGGGCCCACGGGGAGCTGTTTTTT; CDR3: CASRAGAHGELFF
D: TRBD1; J: TRBJ2-2; size: -; V: TRBV6-1; DNA: TGTGCCAGCAGTGGGCAGGGGGTACCCGGGGAGCTGTTTTTT; CDR3: CASSGQGVPGELFF
D: -; J: TRBJ2-7; size: -; V: TRBV5-4; DNA: TGTGCCAGCAATAATCGGGACACCAACTCCTACGAGCAGTACTTC; CDR3: CASNNRDTNSYEQYF
D: TRBD1; J: TRBJ2-1; size: few; V: TRBV6-1; DNA: TGTGCCATCAGCCCCCCGACAGGGAATGTCAATGAGCAGTTCTTC; CDR3: CAISPPTGNVNEQFF
D: -; J: TRBJ1-1; size: -; V: TRBV12-3/TRBV12-4; DNA: TGTGCCAGCTTAGGTGGTCTCACTGAAGCTTTCTTT; CDR3: CASLGGLTEAFF
D: -; J: TRBJ2-2; size: -; V: TRBV11-3; DNA: TGTGCCAGCAGCACCCGGGGGACCGGGTATCTGTTTTTT; CDR3: CASSTRGTGYLFF
D: TRBD1; J: TRBJ2-7; size: few; V: TRBV9; DNA: TGTGCCAGCAGCGGACAGGGCTACGAGCAGTACTTC; CDR3: CASSGQGYEQYF
D: -; J: TRBJ1-1; size: -; V: TRBV20-1; DNA: TGCAGTGCTACACCTCCCCTGGGGGCAGTGGGCGGGTGGAACACTGAAGCTTTCTTT; CDR3: CSATPPLGAVGGWNTEAFF
D: TRBD2; J: TRBJ2-5; size: many; V: TRBV6-1; DNA: TGTGCCAGCAGTTTTGGGACTAGCGGGAGGCCGGAGACCCAGTACTTC; CDR3: CASSFGTSGRPETQYF
D: TRBD2; J: TRBJ2-1; size: many; V: TRBV12-3/TRBV12-4; DNA: TGTGCCAGCAGCTTAGCGGGAGGGCTATACAATGAGCAGTTCTTC; CDR3: CASSLAGGLYNEQFF
D: -; J: TRBJ1-2; size: -; V: TRBV2; DNA: TGTGCCAGCAGTGAAACCGGACAGCCCGCTAACTATGGCTACACCTTC; CDR3: CASSETGQPANYGYTF
D: TRBD1; J: TRBJ2-1; size: -; V: TRBV7-8; DNA: TGTGCCAGCAGCCGCGGCAGATACAGGGGGCGCGGGAATGAGCAGTTCTTC; CDR3: CASSRGRYRGRGNEQFF
D: -; J: TRBJ1-2; size: many; V: TRBV28; DNA: TGTGCCAGCAGTTCTGGGACATCGAGTACCCATGGCTACACCTTC; CDR3: CASSSGTSSTHGYTF
D: -; J: TRBJ2-7; size: medium-sized; V: TRBV6-5; DNA: TGTGCCAGCAGTGACTCCCCCTTTGCGGCTAGGAGCTCCTACGAGCAGTACTTC; CDR3: CASSDSPFAARSSYEQYF
D: -; J: TRBJ1-4; size: many; V: TRBV28; DNA: TGTGCCAGCAAAGGCAACTTAAATGAAAAACTGTTTTTT; CDR3: CASKGNLNEKLFF
D: TRBD1; J: TRBJ1-2; size: many; V: TRBV4-2; DNA: TGTGCCAGCAGCCAAGAGGGGACAGGGGGCAACTATGGCTACACCTTC; CDR3: CASSQEGTGGNYGYTF
D: -; J: TRBJ2-4; size: few; V: TRBV28; DNA: TGTGCCAGCAGAGGCTGGAGGGCCGAGTCAGTAAACATTCAGTACTTC; CDR3: CASRGWRAESVNIQYF
D: -; J: TRBJ1-6; size: -; V: TRBV20-1; DNA: TGCAATGCTAAGGCCGACCTGTATAACTCACCCCTCCACTTT; CDR3: CNAKADLYNSPLHF
D: -; J: TRBJ2-2; size: many; V: TRBV27; DNA: TGTGCCAGCAATTTAGTGAACACCGGGGAGCTGTTTTTT; CDR3: CASNLVNTGELFF
D: -; J: TRBJ2-5; size: many; V: TRBV12-3/TRBV12-4; DNA: TGTGCCAGCAGTCTCGGGACACCCCAAGAGACCCAGTACTTC; CDR3: CASSLGTPQETQYF
D: TRBD1; J: TRBJ2-5; size: -; V: TRBV27; DNA: TGTGCCAACAGTCTGGGGACAGGTGGACAGGAGACCCAGTACTTC; CDR3: CANSLGTGGQETQYF
D: -; J: TRBJ1-2; size: many; V: TRBV20-1; DNA: TGCAGTGCTAGAGATCCAGGGAGAGTTAACTATGGCTACACCTTC; CDR3: CSARDPGRVNYGYTF
D: TRBD1; J: TRBJ2-7; size: -; V: TRBV5-1; DNA: TGCGCCAGCAGCTTGCTACAGGGGGCTTACGAGCAGTACTTC; CDR3: CASSLLQGAYEQYF
D: TRBD1; J: TRBJ2-2; size: many; V: TRBV7-9; DNA: TGTGCCAGCAGCCCCCCGGGACAGGGCGCCGGGGAGCTGTTTTTT; CDR3: CASSPPGQGAGELFF
D: -; J: TRBJ2-3; size: many; V: TRBV7-2; DNA: TGTGCCAGCAGCTTAGGGGGCGGCCTCACAGATACGCAGTATTTT; CDR3: CASSLGGGLTDTQYF
D: TRBD1; J: TRBJ2-3; size: many; V: TRBV6-5; DNA: TGTGCCAGCACCCACGCTACAGGGGTGGCTGGCAATCAGCCCCAGTATTTT; CDR3: CASTHATGVAGNQPQYF